The 19 T cell receptor beta chains below were found in one sample sequenced in a study of cytomegalovirus exposure and HLA in healthy donors. Sequencing used immunoSEQ multiplex PCR; TCRdb keeps in-frame clones, though not all of them. This table has about 71,000 clones, approximately 94% appearing once. Source material: PBMCs. All receptors come from a woman younger than 35 in good health and CMV-seronegative.

The chain couples TRBV11-2 to TRBJ1-1; D gene ambiguous. The germline V and J ends were trimmed by 5 bases and 1 base, with 8 bases remaining between them. Per the germline V gene, CDR1 is SGHAT and CDR2 is FQNNGV. The CDR3 totals 13 residues. CDR3 nucleotides: TGTGCCAGCAGCCTAAAGAGGAACACTGAAGCTTTCTTT. Translating it yields CASSLKRNTEAFF.

The chain has TRBV27 and TRBJ1-2; 8 bases line up with TRBD1. With 2 bases clipped from V and 4 bases from J, the junction kept 6 bases outside the gene matches. The germline V gene encodes CDR1 MNHEY and CDR2 SMNVEV (reference sequence). The CDR3 runs to 15 residues. In DNA form, the CDR3 reads TGTGCCAGCAGTTTAGGACAGGGCCTGATCTATGGCTACACCTTC. It translates to CASSLGQGLIYGYTF.

The rearrangement joins TRBV27 to TRBJ2-4; perhaps TRBD2 as D (6 bases). The CDR3 is made up of 17 amino acids. Germline CDR1 reads MNHEY; CDR2 reads SMNVEV (reference sequence). The germline V and J ends were trimmed by 10 bases and 0 bases, with 22 bases remaining between them. This chain's CDR3 is CATAKDLSGLAKNIQYF. CDR3 sequence (DNA): TGTGCCACCGCTAAGGACCTTTCGGGACTAGCCAAAAACATTCAGTACTTC.

This clone was observed a single time. The J gene is TRBJ2-6, the V gene TRBV7-9; 9 bases line up with TRBD1. CDR3 length equals 17 residues. Germline loops: CDR1 SEHNR, CDR2 FQNEAQ (reference sequence). The V gene end was trimmed by 4 bases and the J gene end by 6 bases; junction bases not matched to a gene: 10. CDR3 sequence: CASSSGTGLSVANVLTF. The CDR3 DNA is TGTGCCAGCAGCTCCGGGACAGGGTTGTCGGTGGCCAACGTCCTGACTTTC.

The chain links TRBV6-5 to TRBJ2-5; 8 nucleotides align to TRBD1. Germline V gene data show CDR1 as MNHEY and CDR2 as SVGAGI. The CDR3 is 12 amino acids. Trimming at V came to 2 bases and at J to 7 bases, leaving 0 bases not matched to a gene. The CDR3 nucleotides read TGTGCCAGCAGTTACGGACAGGGGACCCAGTACTTC. Its translation is CASSYGQGTQYF.

The chain has TRBV11-2 and TRBJ2-2; no clear D gene. The V end lost 5 bases, the J end lost 7 bases, and 5 bases lay between the germline ends. This CDR3 contains 11 residues. CDR1 and CDR2 from the germline V gene are SGHAT and FQNNGV. CDR3 bases: TGTGCCAGCAGCCAGTACGGGGAGCTGTTTTTT. Amino acids: CASSQYGELFF. Full variable domain (rest looked up from reference TRBV11-2 and TRBJ2-2): EAGVAQSPRYKIIEKRQSVAFWCNPISGHATLYWYQQILGQGPKLLIQFQNNGVVDDSQLPKDRFSAERLKGVDSTLKIQPAKLEDSAVYLCASSQYGELFFGEGSRLTVL.

The chain combines TRBV18 with TRBJ2-1; possibly TRBD2 for D (6 bases). Germline loops: CDR1 KGHSH, CDR2 LQKENI. CDR3 length equals 13 residues. V lost 0 bases to trimming and J lost 9 bases, with 9 bases between them. Written as DNA, the CDR3 is TGTGCCAGCTCACCACCTCTAGCGTTTGAGCAGTTCTTC. It specifies CASSPPLAFEQFF. The full variable domain, its missing parts supplied by reference TRBV18 and TRBJ2-1, is NAGVMQNPRHLVRRRGQEARLRCSPMKGHSHVYWYRQLPEEGLKFMVYLQKENIIDESGMPKERFSAEFPKEGPSILRIQQVVRGDSAAYFCASSPPLAFEQFFGPGTRLTVL.

The chain has TRBV10-1 and TRBJ1-3; TRBD1 is a possible D gene (6 bases). The CDR3 loop spans 15 amino acids. The germline V gene encodes CDR1 WNHNN and CDR2 SYGVQD (reference sequence). Trimming cost V 6 bases and J 0 bases, with 12 bases left between them. Written as DNA, the CDR3 is TGCGCCAGCAGAGCTACAGGGAGCTCTGGAAACACCATATATTTT. This encodes CASRATGSSGNTIYF.

This clone showed up just once. The V gene is TRBV5-1, the J gene TRBJ2-5, with 9 positions matching TRBD1. Trimming removed 4 bases from V and 1 base from J; junction bases left unmatched: 11. The CDR3 sequence is 17 residues long. Germline CDR1 is SGHRS and CDR2 is YFSETQ. CDR3 DNA sequence: TGCGCCAGCAGCGGGGGACAGGGCCAAGTAACCCAAGAGACCCAGTACTTC. It specifies CASSGGQGQVTQETQYF.

The CDR3 nucleotides read TGTGCCAGCAGTTTATTGGGGCTTTCCTACAATGAGCAGTTCTTC. This sequence encodes CASSLLGLSYNEQFF. This chain uses TRBV27 with TRBJ2-1; a weak D match, TRBD1 (5 bases). The CDR3 loop spans 15 amino acids. The V end was cut by 1 base, the J end by 1 base, with 8 bases between. From germline, CDR1 is MNHEY and CDR2 SMNVEV (reference sequence).

A single count supports this clone. This chain links TRBV5-6 with TRBJ1-3, with D perhaps TRBD1 (5 bases). CDR3 length equals 18 residues. Trimming took off 1 base at V and 3 bases at J, with 20 bases between the two ends. Germline assignment: CDR1 SGHDT and CDR2 YYEEEE. The CDR3 bases are TGTGCCAGCAGCTTGCTGGGGCTCGAATATAGTCATGGAAACACCATATATTTT. It is translated as CASSLLGLEYSHGNTIYF.

CDR3 coding DNA: TGTGCCAGCAGTGGGTCCAGGACTAGCGGGGCGGGGTGGGCGCAGTATTTT. The encoded protein is CASSGSRTSGAGWAQYF. The V call is TRBV6-1, the J call TRBJ2-3, with 12 bases lining up with TRBD2. This CDR3 region has 17 residues. From germline, CDR1 is MNHNS and CDR2 SASEGT. The junction had 15 bases not matched to a gene; V was cut back by 4 bases and J by 10 bases.

The gene calls are TRBV19 and TRBJ1-1, with a possible D match to TRBD1 (5 bases). CDR3 size: 18 residues. V lost 8 bases to trimming and J lost 1 base, with 26 bases between them. Germline loops: CDR1 LNHDA, CDR2 SQIVND (reference sequence). Written as DNA, the CDR3 is TGTGCCAGTCATTCCGCCCGCTTTTGGCGCAGGGAGAACACTGAAGCTTTCTTT. It codes for CASHSARFWRRENTEAFF.

The chain joins TRBV29-1 to TRBJ2-3; 11 positions agree with TRBD2. This CDR3 is built from 13 residues. Germline V lookup: CDR1 SQVTM, CDR2 ANQGSEA. J was trimmed by 4 bases and V by 7 bases; bases with no gene match: 4. This CDR3 is CSEGLADSDTQYF. CDR3 sequence (DNA): TGCAGCGAGGGACTAGCGGACTCAGATACGCAGTATTTT.

The rearrangement uses TRBV7-3 and TRBJ2-6; maybe TRBD2 (5 bases). V gave up 5 bases and J gave up 0 bases, with 11 bases separating them. Germline V lookup: CDR1 SGHTA, CDR2 FQGTGA. The CDR3 totals 16 residues. CDR3 amino acids: CASSAFEGSGANVLTF. The CDR3, as DNA: TGTGCCAGCAGCGCCTTTGAGGGCTCTGGGGCCAACGTCCTGACTTTC.

The chain combines TRBV6-1 with TRBJ1-5, with TRBD1 matching over 7 bases. Trimming cost V 5 bases and J 9 bases; bases outside gene matches: 1. Germline V gene lookup returns CDR1 MNHNS and CDR2 SASEGT. This CDR3 comprises 11 residues. As DNA, the CDR3 is TGTGCCAGCAGTCGACAGGGGCCCCAGCATTTT. Encoded protein: CASSRQGPQHF.

The V gene is TRBV28, the J gene TRBJ2-7, with D possibly matching TRBD1 (6 bases). The V gene's germline CDR1 is MDHEN and CDR2 SYDVKM. The CDR3 has 14 amino acids. Trimming cost V 5 bases and J 6 bases, with 17 bases left between them. The DNA of the CDR3 is TGTGCCAGCAGTGCCGGACAGAATACCCCCGAGCAGTACTTC. Its translation: CASSAGQNTPEQYF.

The CDR3 protein is CASSLTGASYNEQFF. CDR3 nucleotide sequence: TGTGCCAGCAGCTTGACAGGGGCCTCCTACAATGAGCAGTTCTTC. V and J are TRBV7-3 and TRBJ2-1, with 8 positions matching TRBD1. Germline V gives CDR1 SGHTA, CDR2 FQGTGA. After removal of 3 bases from V and 0 bases from J, the junction contained 1 base not matched to a gene. CDR3 size: 15 residues.

The J gene is TRBJ1-4, the V gene TRBV7-9, with no clear D. The CDR3 contains 16 residues. Trimming left V 2 bases short and J 3 bases short, with 13 bases between. Germline-derived CDR1 and CDR2 are SEHNR and FQNEAQ (reference sequence). The CDR3, as DNA: TGTGCCAGCAGCTTACTAAAGAACGGTCCTAATGAAAAACTGTTTTTT. Amino acid sequence: CASSLLKNGPNEKLFF.